A single TCR beta chain is shown here with its context. The sample is drawn from a study of blood T cell repertoires in COVID-19. As for the study in general: Samples taken during acute and convalescent COVID-19 were collected in the United States, Italy and Spain. Nucleic acid was either cDNA or gDNA, and it came from T cells, B-cell-depleted T cells, or PBMCs.

CDR3 length equals 17 residues. Original methodology: Amplification of reference gene primers provided the estimated nucleated cell counts. Measured with immunoSEQ multiplex PCR; TCRdb has only the in-frame clones, and not every one. V, J and clone size were drawn from that table, and D and trimming were deduced from the DNA. The top ten clones hold about 10% of a sample with approximately 160,000 clones, 65% to 85% of them seen once. V is TRBV21-1 and J is TRBJ1-2; the table calls TRBD1, which could not be checked here. TRBV21-1 is an annotated pseudogene. The TCR originated in an elderly woman with active or convalescent COVID-19. The sample consisted of peripheral blood. The CDR3 loop reads CASSKLSIDRGEGGYTF. CDR3 sequence (DNA): TGTGCCAGCAGCAAATTGTCCATCGACAGGGGGGAAGGTGGCTACACCTTC.